Shown below are 16 T cell receptor beta chains from a single sample sequenced in a study of follicular helper T cells after annual influenza vaccination. Sequencing used immunoSEQ multiplex PCR; TCRdb keeps in-frame clones, though not all of them. This sample has under 15,000 clones, with roughly 80% found just once. The time point is: 2014-2015 season, pre-vaccination. Source: CXCR5- memory CD4+ T cells sorted from blood, taken on the day of influenza vaccination. These receptors were collected from an adult who received the influenza vaccine.

The CDR3 region is CASSQVSDPLYGYTF. In nucleotides, the CDR3 is TGTGCCAGCAGCCAAGTATCAGATCCCCTATACGGCTACACCTTC. V usage is TRBV4-2 and J usage is TRBJ1-2; D unresolved. The CDR3 spans 15 residues. Trimming left V 1 base short and J 8 bases short, with 17 bases between. The germline V gene encodes CDR1 LGHNA and CDR2 YNFKEQ.

As concerns this clone: Mismatch with germline at one junction end may stem from a read error. The genes are TRBV7-2 and TRBJ2-7; D remains ambiguous. Per germline, CDR1 SGHTA and CDR2 FQGNSA. This CDR3 region has 14 residues. The CDR3 coding sequence is TGTGCCAGCAGCTTAGCCCAGTACTCCTCCGAGCAGTACTTC. Protein product: CASSLAQYSSEQYF. Full variable domain (missing parts from reference TRBV7-2 and TRBJ2-7): GAGVSQSPSNKVTEKGKDVELRCDPISGHTALYWYRQSLGQGLEFLIYFQGNSAPDKSGLPSDRFSAERTGGSVSTLTIQRTQQEDSAVYLCASSLAQYSSEQYFGPGTRLTVT.

The gene calls are TRBV27 and TRBJ2-3, with D maybe TRBD2 (6 bases). The CDR3 runs 18 residues. The V gene's germline CDR1 is MNHEY and CDR2 SMNVEV (reference sequence). Trimming took off 5 bases at V and 3 bases at J, with 24 bases between the two ends. CDR3 nucleotide sequence: TGTGCCAGCAGTCTACGTCCCCGGACTATGTTCAGGACAGATACGCAGTATTTT. As protein: CASSLRPRTMFRTDTQYF.

The table lists this clone with a few counts. The rearrangement uses TRBV7-9 and TRBJ2-7; D is unclear. CDR1 is SEHNR and CDR2 is FQNEAQ in the germline V gene (reference sequence). This CDR3 is built from 11 residues. V was cut by 4 bases and J by 3 bases, with 4 bases left in between. CDR3 region: CASSSYYEQYF. The CDR3 bases are TGTGCCAGCAGCTCCTACTACGAGCAGTACTTC.

V is TRBV2 and J is TRBJ1-6; possible D gene TRBD1, 5 bases. V was pared by 1 base and J by 10 bases, with 17 bases between. The CDR3 consists of 16 residues. The germline CDR1 and CDR2 sequences are SNHLY and FYNNEI. The CDR3 DNA is TGTGCCAGCAGTGAAGAGACAGACCTTCGGTGGTCACCCCTCCACTTT. Protein: CASSEETDLRWSPLHF.

This clone has just one count. This chain joins TRBV19 and TRBJ1-4, with 11 bases matching TRBD1. Germline CDR1 and CDR2: LNHDA and SQIVND (reference sequence). The CDR3 runs 15 residues. V lost 5 bases, J lost 6 bases, and 5 bases stayed unmatched. The CDR3 region is CASSSDRGHYEKLFF. The CDR3 DNA reads TGTGCCAGTAGTTCGGACAGGGGGCACTATGAAAAACTGTTTTTT.

This clone was picked up a small number of times. This sequence joins TRBV7-7 and TRBJ2-1; D may match TRBD1 or TRBD2 (7 bases each). The V end lost 5 bases, the J end lost 7 bases, and 18 bases lay between the germline ends. This CDR3 has 15 residues. Germline loops: CDR1 SSHAT, CDR2 FNYEAQ (reference sequence). The CDR3 DNA reads as TGTGCCAGCAGCCAGGCAGGGGGGGGCTCGAATGAGCAGTTCTTC. Translating it yields CASSQAGGGSNEQFF. Filled out from reference TRBV7-7 and TRBJ2-1, the complete variable domain reads GAGVSQSPRYKVTKRGQDVTLRCDPISSHATLYWYQQALGQGPEFLTYFNYEAQPDKSGLPSDRFSAERPEGSISTLTIQRTEQRDSAMYRCASSQAGGGSNEQFFGPGTRLTVL.

This clone was counted a few times. This chain uses TRBV9 with TRBJ1-6; a weak D match, TRBD1 (5 bases). V lost 3 bases, J lost 5 bases, and 9 bases lay in between. This CDR3 is built from 14 residues. Germline CDR1 and CDR2: SGDLS and YYNGEE. This CDR3 is CASSGDGNNSPLHF. The CDR3 nucleotides are TGTGCCAGCAGCGGGGACGGAAATAATTCACCCCTCCACTTT.

The count of this clone is one. The rearrangement links TRBV7-6 to TRBJ2-5; D tentatively fits TRBD1 or TRBD2 (5 bases each). CDR1 and CDR2 (germline): SGHVS, FNYEAQ. There are 15 residues in the CDR3. Trimming took 7 bases from V and 5 from J, leaving 20 bases between them. The DNA for the CDR3 is TGTGCCAGCACCCGAAGCTGGGGACCCTCTGAGACCCAGTACTTC. Translation gives CASTRSWGPSETQYF.

The chain joins TRBV5-1 to TRBJ1-3, with a tentative D call TRBD1 (5 bases). The CDR3 is 15 residues long. Trimming took off 2 bases at V and 0 bases at J, with 9 bases between the two ends. From germline, CDR1 is SGHRS and CDR2 YFSETQ. CDR3 region: CASSFGHSSGNTIYF. The CDR3 region has the DNA TGCGCCAGCAGCTTCGGACACAGCTCTGGAAACACCATATATTTT.

This chain uses TRBV6-6 with TRBJ1-2; a weak D match, TRBD1 (5 bases). Germline CDR1 MNHNY, CDR2 SVGAGI (reference sequence). This CDR3 is 13 amino acids long. V lost 5 bases to trimming and J lost 7 bases, with 14 bases between them. The CDR3 region has the DNA TGTGCCAGCAGTAACACGGGGGGGTCTGGCTACACCTTC. As protein: CASSNTGGSGYTF.

V is TRBV2 and J is TRBJ2-7; no firm D call. This CDR3 is 13 amino acids long. Trimming cost V 4 bases and J 0 bases, with 7 bases left between them. Germline loops: CDR1 SNHLY, CDR2 FYNNEI. For the CDR3, the DNA is TGTGCCAGCAGTGCGGTGGGCTCCTACGAGCAGTACTTC. This codes for CASSAVGSYEQYF.

This clone appeared a few times. The gene calls are TRBV18 and TRBJ2-7; 7 nucleotides match TRBD1. The CDR3 runs 15 residues. J gave up 2 bases and V 3 bases, and 7 bases lay outside the gene matches. Germline CDR1 is KGHSH and CDR2 is LQKENI. CDR3 sequence (DNA): TGTGCCAGCTCACCGAACGGACAGGTAGCCTACGAGCAGTACTTC. It translates to CASSPNGQVAYEQYF.

This clone showed up just a few times. This chain uses TRBV7-2 with TRBJ1-2; tentative D call: TRBD1 (6 bases). Trimming shortened V by 5 bases and J by 6 bases, and 10 bases separated the two germline ends. Germline CDR1 and CDR2: SGHTA and FQGNSA. The CDR3 loop spans 12 amino acids. The CDR3: CASSLSGDGYTF. DNA for the CDR3: TGTGCCAGCAGCCTGTCAGGGGATGGCTACACCTTC.

This chain joins TRBV18 and TRBJ2-1; no clear D gene. This CDR3 has 14 residues. The V gene's germline CDR1 is KGHSH and CDR2 LQKENI. The germline V and J ends were trimmed by 4 bases and 6 bases, with 13 bases remaining between them. In DNA, the CDR3 is TGTGCCAGCTCACAACCGGGCCAAGGCAATGAGCAGTTCTTC. This codes for CASSQPGQGNEQFF. Full variable domain (outside the CDR3, taken from reference TRBV18 and TRBJ2-1): NAGVMQNPRHLVRRRGQEARLRCSPMKGHSHVYWYRQLPEEGLKFMVYLQKENIIDESGMPKERFSAEFPKEGPSILRIQQVVRGDSAAYFCASSQPGQGNEQFFGPGTRLTVL.

This chain links TRBV4-3 with TRBJ1-3; D gene ambiguous. Trimming took off 1 base at V and 2 bases at J, with 9 bases between the two ends. There are 15 residues in the CDR3. Germline CDR1 is LGHNA and CDR2 is YSLEER. The CDR3 spells CASSQGQTPGNTIYF. The CDR3 DNA reads TGCGCCAGCAGCCAAGGGCAGACTCCTGGAAACACCATATATTTT.